The rows below give T cell receptor beta chains drawn from one sample of a study of identical twins. TCRdb reanalysed the 5' RACE reads using MiXCR and keeps one entry per CDR3 protein. The sample includes roughly 1.6 million distinct CDR3 sequences, about 32% of them seen just once. Sequencing was carried out using cord blood. The origin of the receptors is a newborn girl in good health. CDR3s include the opening cysteine and the closing phenylalanine or tryptophan. A D gene is named only where the DNA matches it firmly. Size is stated for part of the rows, as once, few or many counts, or as a class when the clone is expanded.

clone_size	j_call	d_call	v_call	cdr3_nt	cdr3_aa
NA	TRBJ1-2	NA	TRBV11-2	TGTGCCAGCAGCTCCCCTATCAGGGAGGGGCCTGGCTACACCTTC	CASSSPIREGPGYTF
few	TRBJ1-4	TRBD1	TRBV28	TGTGCCAGCAGTTCCCCGACAGGGGTTGAAAAACTGTTTTTT	CASSSPTGVEKLFF
few	TRBJ2-5	TRBD2	TRBV20-1	TGCAGTGCTAGTCCTAGCGGGTTCCACCAAGAGACCCAGTACTTC	CSASPSGFHQETQYF
few	TRBJ1-4	NA	TRBV20-1	TGCAGTGCGAAGTGGGGCACTAATGAAAAACTGTTTTTT	CSAKWGTNEKLFF
NA	TRBJ2-7	TRBD2	TRBV27	TGTGCCAGCAGTTTATCTAGCGGGAGGGCCCCCTACGAGCAGTACTTC	CASSLSSGRAPYEQYF
NA	TRBJ2-3	TRBD2	TRBV24-1	TGTGCCACCAGTGACCGGACTAGCGGGAGCCCCACAGATACGCAGTATTTT	CATSDRTSGSPTDTQYF
NA	TRBJ2-1	TRBD2	TRBV3-1	TGTGCCAGCAATAAGGGTAGCGGGGGAATCTACAATGAGCAGTTCTTC	CASNKGSGGIYNEQFF
many	TRBJ2-3	TRBD2	TRBV25-1	TGTGCCAGCAGTGTCTGGACTAGCGGGGGAGTAGGAGATACGCAGTATTTT	CASSVWTSGGVGDTQYF
once	TRBJ2-7	NA	TRBV24-1	TGTGCCGCCAGTGATTTGTACAGCAATGAGCAGTACTTC	CAASDLYSNEQYF
few	TRBJ1-5	TRBD1	TRBV4-1	TGCGCCAGCAGCCGAGGACAGGGGATACCCCAGCATTTT	CASSRGQGIPQHF
NA	TRBJ2-1	NA	TRBV20-1	TGCAGTGCTCGGGACTCCCTTGAGCAGTTCTTC	CSARDSLEQFF
NA	TRBJ2-1	NA	TRBV13	TGTGCCAGCAGCTTAGGGACTGGAAGCTCGAATGAGCAGTTCTTC	CASSLGTGSSNEQFF
many	TRBJ2-1	NA	TRBV12-3/TRBV12-4	TGTGCCAGCAGGGGTAGTGAGCAGTTCTTC	CASRGSEQFF
few	TRBJ2-1	NA	TRBV27	TGTGCCAGCAGTTTCAGTTCGTATGACAATGAGCAGTTCTTC	CASSFSSYDNEQFF
many	TRBJ2-1	TRBD2	TRBV4-2	TGTGCCAGCAGCCAAGATCGGGAGGGCACAAATGAGCAGTTCTTC	CASSQDREGTNEQFF
few	TRBJ2-5	NA	TRBV25-1	TGTGCCAGCAGTGAAGGGGCAGGGGTATACAATGAGCAGTACTTC	CASSEGAGVYNEQYF
NA	TRBJ2-5	TRBD2	TRBV11-2	TGTGCCAGCCGACTAGCGTCGAATGAGCAGTACTTC	CASRLASNEQYF
many	TRBJ2-5	NA	TRBV12-3/TRBV12-4	TGTGCCAGCAGTTTCTTGACAACCCTTCAAGAGACCCAGTACTTC	CASSFLTTLQETQYF
few	TRBJ2-5	NA	TRBV11-2	TGTGCCAGCAGCCGGACTATAGAGCAGTACTTC	CASSRTIEQYF
few	TRBJ1-1	NA	TRBV6-1	TGTGCCAGCGCCAGGGTGGGGAACACTGAAGCTTTCTTT	CASARVGNTEAFF
few	TRBJ2-7	NA	TRBV6-5	TGTGCCAGCAGTTCAGGGGCTGGGGAGCAGTACTTC	CASSSGAGEQYF
few	TRBJ2-7	TRBD2	TRBV19	TGTGCCAGTAGTATAGATCGGGGGGGCGAGCAGTACTTC	CASSIDRGGEQYF
few	TRBJ1-4	NA	TRBV2	TGTGCCAGCAGTGATTCGGGTGCAACTAATGAAAAACTGTTTTTT	CASSDSGATNEKLFF
many	TRBJ2-7	NA	TRBV12-3/TRBV12-4	TGTGCCAGCAGTTTAGGGGCGGGGGAGCAGTACTTC	CASSLGAGEQYF
NA	TRBJ2-1	NA	TRBV5-1	TGCGCCAGCAGCTCGGGTCCCGCAAGACCGGGCGACGATGAGCAGTTCTTC	CASSSGPARPGDDEQFF
few	TRBJ2-7	TRBD2	TRBV20-1	TGCAGTGCTAGTCCTAGCGGTTACAATGAGCAGTACTTC	CSASPSGYNEQYF
NA	TRBJ1-2	TRBD1	TRBV2	TGTGCCAGCAGCGTACAGGGGAGTCACTATGGCTACACCTTC	CASSVQGSHYGYTF
NA	TRBJ2-7	TRBD2	TRBV20-1	TGCAGTGCTAGATCCGGGGGGAACTCCTACGAGCAGTACTTC	CSARSGGNSYEQYF
NA	TRBJ2-7	TRBD1	TRBV27	TGTGCCAGCAGTCCGACAGGGTTGCAGCAGTACTTC	CASSPTGLQQYF
NA	TRBJ2-3	NA	TRBV3-1	TGTGCCAGCAGCCTCCCCCGGGTTAGCACAGATACGCAGTATTTT	CASSLPRVSTDTQYF
NA	TRBJ2-5	TRBD2	TRBV20-1	TGCAGTGCTAGAGGACTAGCGGGAGAGGTCAATGAGCAGTACTTC	CSARGLAGEVNEQYF
NA	TRBJ1-2	TRBD1	TRBV7-9	TGTGCCAGCAGCGCCCGACAGGGATGGGGGGATGGCTACACCTTC	CASSARQGWGDGYTF
NA	TRBJ2-3	TRBD2	TRBV7-2	TGTGCCAGCCGCTTACTAAGCGGGGGGGGCACAGATACGCAGTATTTT	CASRLLSGGGTDTQYF
few	TRBJ2-2	NA	TRBV29-1	TGCAGCGTTGGGCAGGGAAAGGCCGGGGAGCTGTTTTTT	CSVGQGKAGELFF
few	TRBJ2-5	NA	TRBV7-2	TGTGCCAGCAGCGTCCTACAATATGTAGGGGGACAAGAGACCCAGTACTTC	CASSVLQYVGGQETQYF
NA	TRBJ2-7	TRBD1	TRBV2	TGTGCCAGCACTGACAGGGGGATCCACTACGAGCAGTACTTC	CASTDRGIHYEQYF
NA	TRBJ2-1	TRBD1	TRBV28	TGTGCCAGCAGTTTAACGGGACAGCGAGGGAATGAGCAGTTCTTC	CASSLTGQRGNEQFF
NA	TRBJ1-1	NA	TRBV5-1	TGCGCCAGCAGCTTGGCCGAAAAGAACACTGAAGCTTTCTTT	CASSLAEKNTEAFF
NA	TRBJ2-3	NA	TRBV3-1	TGTGCCAGCAGCGGGGGGCAGGGGTATTCAGATATGCAGTATTTT	CASSGGQGYSDMQYF
NA	TRBJ2-5	TRBD2	TRBV4-2	TGTGCCAGCAGCCTAAAAGGGGTTCAACCACTAGCGGGCAATGAGCAGTACTTC	CASSLKGVQPLAGNEQYF
NA	TRBJ2-7	NA	TRBV20-1	TGCAGTGCTAGGGTTTTCGATGCGGCCTACGAGCAGTACTTC	CSARVFDAAYEQYF
few	TRBJ1-2	TRBD1	TRBV19	TGTGCCGTACAGGGGCGAAACTATGGCTACACCTTC	CAVQGRNYGYTF
NA	TRBJ1-2	TRBD1	TRBV9	TGTGCCAGCAGCGGGAGACAGGGAAACGGCTACACCTTC	CASSGRQGNGYTF
many	TRBJ2-7	NA	TRBV25-1	TGTGCCAGCAGTGCCACCTACGAGCAGTACTTC	CASSATYEQYF
few	TRBJ1-2	NA	TRBV12-3/TRBV12-4	TGTGCCAGCAGTTTAAAACGGACGGCCTATGGCTACACCTTC	CASSLKRTAYGYTF
NA	TRBJ2-7	NA	TRBV20-1	TGCAGTGCTAGAGAGTTGGCTCTACGATACAATGAGCAGTACTTC	CSARELALRYNEQYF
few	TRBJ2-1	NA	TRBV24-1	TGTGCCACCAGTGGCCTAAGCCCATCCTCAAAACTAGCTGTCAATGAGCAGTTCTTC	CATSGLSPSSKLAVNEQFF
NA	TRBJ2-4	TRBD1	TRBV5-4	TGTGCCAGCAGCTTCGGGACAGGGGGAGCCAAAAACATTCAGTACTTC	CASSFGTGGAKNIQYF
NA	TRBJ2-3	NA	TRBV21-1	TGTGCCAGCACCCCTAGCGGGGGCTTTAGCACAGATACGCAGTATTTT	CASTPSGGFSTDTQYF
NA	TRBJ1-4	NA	TRBV29-1	TGCAGCGTTGGAAGGGGGACCACGGGGGAAAAACTGTTTTTT	CSVGRGTTGEKLFF
NA	TRBJ2-5	NA	TRBV4-2	TGTGCCAGCAGCCAAGGGAGGGGACTTACACAAGAGACCCAGTACTTC	CASSQGRGLTQETQYF
many	TRBJ2-3	TRBD2	TRBV7-2	TGTGCCAGCAGCTCCGGACTAGCGGCTAGCACAGATACGCAGTATTTT	CASSSGLAASTDTQYF
NA	TRBJ1-2	NA	TRBV20-1	TGCAGCGGGGAGAACTATGGCTACACCTTC	CSGENYGYTF
NA	TRBJ2-2	NA	TRBV3-1	TGTGCCAGCAGTGCAGGGTTCACCGGGGAGCTGTTTTTT	CASSAGFTGELFF
NA	TRBJ2-1	NA	TRBV24-1	TGTGCCACCAGTGACCCGAAGTGTATCCTTAATGAGCAGTTCTTC	CATSDPKCILNEQFF
many	TRBJ1-2	NA	TRBV20-1	TGCAGTGCTAGGGCACGGGACGGAACTAACTATGGCTACACCTTC	CSARARDGTNYGYTF
NA	TRBJ1-1	TRBD1	TRBV7-8	TGTGCCAGCATCCTCCGAAGTGAGGGGGCGTTTGTCACTGAAGCTTTCTTT	CASILRSEGAFVTEAFF
NA	TRBJ2-7	TRBD2	TRBV2	TGTGCCGGTAAGGCCCGCGGGAGAAGATACGAGCAGTACTTC	CAGKARGRRYEQYF
NA	TRBJ2-1	TRBD2	TRBV28	TGTGCCAGCAGCAAGCGGGAGATCAGTGAGCAGTTCTTC	CASSKREISEQFF
NA	TRBJ2-1	NA	TRBV10-3	TGTGCCATCAGGCCCGACCAGCCCAATGAGCAGTTCTTC	CAIRPDQPNEQFF